This record concerns one T cell receptor (beta chain) sequence. Germline V gene sequence: CDR1 KGHSH, CDR2 LQKENI. V lost 1 base to trimming and J lost 0 bases, with 11 bases between them. The CDR3 runs 16 residues. The sample comes from a study of shared T cell receptors in the human thymus. Here immunoSEQ multiplex PCR was the method, and the copy in TCRdb shows in-frame clones only, minus some. Of about 380,000 clones listed, around 93% were seen once; the top ten hold 0.015% to 0.02%. Source material: thymocytes. J is TRBJ2-3 and V is TRBV18; no reliable D call. The receptor's source is a human donor. In nucleotides, the CDR3 is TGTGCCAGCTCACCACGCTGGAAGGCAAGCACAGATACGCAGTATTTT. Its protein product is CASSPRWKASTDTQYF.